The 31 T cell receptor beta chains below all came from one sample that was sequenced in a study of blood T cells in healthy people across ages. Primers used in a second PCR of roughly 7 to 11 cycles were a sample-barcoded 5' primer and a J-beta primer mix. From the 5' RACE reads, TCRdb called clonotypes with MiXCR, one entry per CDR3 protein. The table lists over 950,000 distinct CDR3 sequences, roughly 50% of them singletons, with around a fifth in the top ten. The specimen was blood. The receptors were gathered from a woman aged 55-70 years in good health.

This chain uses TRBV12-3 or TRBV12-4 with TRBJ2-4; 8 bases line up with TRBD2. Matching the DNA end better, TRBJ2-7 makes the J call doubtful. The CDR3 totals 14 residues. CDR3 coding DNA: TGTGCCAGCGGGTCCCCGGGAGGGTCCTACGAGCAGTACTTC. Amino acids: CASGSPGGSYEQYF.

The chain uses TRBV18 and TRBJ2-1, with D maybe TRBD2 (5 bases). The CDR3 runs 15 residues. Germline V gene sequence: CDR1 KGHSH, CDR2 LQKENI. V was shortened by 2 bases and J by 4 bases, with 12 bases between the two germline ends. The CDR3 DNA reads TGTGCCAGCTCACCAATTCCTAGCCGGTACAATGAGCAGTTCTTC. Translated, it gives CASSPIPSRYNEQFF.

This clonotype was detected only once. This CDR3 reads CASTGQANQPQHF. The CDR3 DNA is TGTGCCAGCACCGGACAGGCCAATCAGCCCCAGCATTTT. V is TRBV6-1 and J is TRBJ1-5; 7 bases are a match to TRBD1. V gave up 7 bases and J gave up 3 bases; unmatched junction bases: 3. CDR1 is MNHNS and CDR2 is SASEGT in the germline V gene. The CDR3 length is 13 residues.

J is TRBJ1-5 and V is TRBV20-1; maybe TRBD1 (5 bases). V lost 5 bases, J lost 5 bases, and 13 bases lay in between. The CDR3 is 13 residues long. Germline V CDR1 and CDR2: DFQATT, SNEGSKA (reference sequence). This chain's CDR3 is CSAQGNDDQPQHF. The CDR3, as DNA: TGCAGTGCTCAGGGAAATGATGATCAGCCCCAGCATTTT.

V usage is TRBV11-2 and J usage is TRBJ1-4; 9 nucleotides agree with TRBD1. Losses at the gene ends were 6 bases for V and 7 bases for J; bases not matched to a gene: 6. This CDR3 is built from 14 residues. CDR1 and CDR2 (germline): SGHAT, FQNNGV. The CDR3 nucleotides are TGTGCCAGCAGTTCCGGGACAGGGAGTGAAAAACTGTTTTTT. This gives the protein CASSSGTGSEKLFF.

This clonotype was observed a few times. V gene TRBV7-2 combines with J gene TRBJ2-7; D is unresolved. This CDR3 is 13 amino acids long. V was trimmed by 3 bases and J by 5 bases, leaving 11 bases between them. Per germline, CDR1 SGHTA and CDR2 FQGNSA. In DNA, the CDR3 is TGTGCCAGCAGCTTTTCGGAAGGCCACGAGCAGTACTTC. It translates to CASSFSEGHEQYF.

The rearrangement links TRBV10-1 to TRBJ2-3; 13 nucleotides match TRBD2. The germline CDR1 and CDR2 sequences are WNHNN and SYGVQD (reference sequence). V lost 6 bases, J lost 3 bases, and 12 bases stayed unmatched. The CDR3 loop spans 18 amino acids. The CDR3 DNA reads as TGCGCCAGCAGCTACGGGACTAGCGGGACTGGGCTTACAGATACGCAGTATTTT. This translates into CASSYGTSGTGLTDTQYF.

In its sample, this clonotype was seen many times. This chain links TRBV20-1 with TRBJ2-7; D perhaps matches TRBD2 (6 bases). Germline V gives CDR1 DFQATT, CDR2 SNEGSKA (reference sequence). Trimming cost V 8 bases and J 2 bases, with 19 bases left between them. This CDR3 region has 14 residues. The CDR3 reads CSPQRPGAAYEQYF. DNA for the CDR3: TGCAGTCCACAAAGACCGGGAGCTGCCTACGAGCAGTACTTC.

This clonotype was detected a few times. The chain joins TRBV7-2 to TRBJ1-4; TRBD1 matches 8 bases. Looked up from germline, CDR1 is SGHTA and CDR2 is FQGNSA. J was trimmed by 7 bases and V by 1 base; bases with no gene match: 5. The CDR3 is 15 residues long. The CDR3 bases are TGTGCCAGCAGCTTAGGAGGACAGGGATCTGAAAAACTGTTTTTT. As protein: CASSLGGQGSEKLFF.

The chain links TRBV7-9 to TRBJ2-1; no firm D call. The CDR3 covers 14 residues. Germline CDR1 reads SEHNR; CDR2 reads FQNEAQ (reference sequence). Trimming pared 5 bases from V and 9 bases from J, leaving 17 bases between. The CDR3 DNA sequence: TGTGCCAGCAGCCCTCTAAACCGGTTCGGTGAGCAGTTCTTC. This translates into CASSPLNRFGEQFF.

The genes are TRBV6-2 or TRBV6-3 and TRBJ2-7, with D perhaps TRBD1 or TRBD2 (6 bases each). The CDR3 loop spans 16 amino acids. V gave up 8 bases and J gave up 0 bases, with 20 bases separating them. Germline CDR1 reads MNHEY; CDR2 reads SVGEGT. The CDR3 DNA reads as TGTGCCAGCGGAGGGGGGTCCGGGGCGCACTCCTACGAGCAGTACTTC. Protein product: CASGGGSGAHSYEQYF.

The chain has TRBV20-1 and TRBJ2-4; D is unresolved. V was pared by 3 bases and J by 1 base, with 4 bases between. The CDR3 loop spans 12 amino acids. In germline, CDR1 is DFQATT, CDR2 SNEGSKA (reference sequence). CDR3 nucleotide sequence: TGCAGTGCTAGGAGGGCCAAAAACATTCAGTACTTC. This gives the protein CSARRAKNIQYF.

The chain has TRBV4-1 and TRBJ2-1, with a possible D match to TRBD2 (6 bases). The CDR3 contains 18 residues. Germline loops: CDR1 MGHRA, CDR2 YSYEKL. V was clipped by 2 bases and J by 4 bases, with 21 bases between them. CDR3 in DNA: TGCGCCAGCAGCCAACCCGCCCGACTAGTTTGGGAATACAATGAGCAGTTCTTC. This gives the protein CASSQPARLVWEYNEQFF.

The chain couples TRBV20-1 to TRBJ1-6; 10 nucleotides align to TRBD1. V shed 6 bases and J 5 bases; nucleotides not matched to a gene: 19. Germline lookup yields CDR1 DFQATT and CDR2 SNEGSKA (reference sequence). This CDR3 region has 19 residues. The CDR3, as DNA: TGCAGTGCAACCGGGACAGGGGTTATAGAAGGGGGAGATAATTCACCCCTCCACTTT. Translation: CSATGTGVIEGGDNSPLHF.

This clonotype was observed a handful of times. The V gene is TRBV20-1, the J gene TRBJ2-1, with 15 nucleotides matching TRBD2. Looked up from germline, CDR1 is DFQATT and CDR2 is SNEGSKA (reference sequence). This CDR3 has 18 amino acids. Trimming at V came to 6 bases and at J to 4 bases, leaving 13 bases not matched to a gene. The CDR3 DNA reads TGCAGTGCCACCCTGGGGACTAGCGGGAGGTCGTTATACAATGAGCAGTTCTTC. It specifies CSATLGTSGRSLYNEQFF.

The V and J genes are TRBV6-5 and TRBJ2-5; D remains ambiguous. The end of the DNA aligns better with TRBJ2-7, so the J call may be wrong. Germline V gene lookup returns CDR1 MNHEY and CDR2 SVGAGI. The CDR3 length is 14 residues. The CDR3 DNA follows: TGTGCCAGCAGTCCCCTGGACGCCCGGGACGAGCAGTACTTC. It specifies CASSPLDARDEQYF.

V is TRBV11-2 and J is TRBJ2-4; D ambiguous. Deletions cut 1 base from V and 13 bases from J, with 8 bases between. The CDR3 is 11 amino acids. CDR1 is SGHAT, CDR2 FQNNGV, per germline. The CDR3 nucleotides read TGTGCCAGCAGCTTAGGGGGTCGGCAGTACTTC. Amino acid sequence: CASSLGGRQYF.

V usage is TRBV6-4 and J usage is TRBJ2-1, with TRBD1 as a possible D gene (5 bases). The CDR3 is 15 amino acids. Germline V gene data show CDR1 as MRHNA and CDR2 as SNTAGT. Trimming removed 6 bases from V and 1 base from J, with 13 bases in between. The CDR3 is CASSAGFESYNEQFF. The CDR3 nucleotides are TGTGCCAGCAGCGCAGGGTTTGAGTCCTACAATGAGCAGTTCTTC.

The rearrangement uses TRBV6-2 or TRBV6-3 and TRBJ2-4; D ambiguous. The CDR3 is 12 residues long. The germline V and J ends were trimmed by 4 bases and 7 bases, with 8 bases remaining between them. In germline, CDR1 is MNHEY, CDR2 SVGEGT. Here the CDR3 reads CASSSGGNIQYF. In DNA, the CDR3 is TGTGCCAGCAGTTCTGGTGGGAACATTCAGTACTTC.

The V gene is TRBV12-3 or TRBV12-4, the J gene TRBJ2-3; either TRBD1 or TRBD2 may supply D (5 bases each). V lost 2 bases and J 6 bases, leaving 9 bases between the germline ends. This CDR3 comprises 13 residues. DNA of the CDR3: TGTGCCAGCAGTTTATATGAGGGGGATACGCAGTATTTT. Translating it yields CASSLYEGDTQYF.

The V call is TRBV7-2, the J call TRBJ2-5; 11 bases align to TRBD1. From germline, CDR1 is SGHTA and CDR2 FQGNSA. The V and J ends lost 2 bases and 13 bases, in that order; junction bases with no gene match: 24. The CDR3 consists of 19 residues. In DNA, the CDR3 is TGTGCCAGCAGCTTAAAGTTCTTTCGGGACAGGGGGTTATACAATGAGCGGTACTTC. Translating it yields CASSLKFFRDRGLYNERYF.

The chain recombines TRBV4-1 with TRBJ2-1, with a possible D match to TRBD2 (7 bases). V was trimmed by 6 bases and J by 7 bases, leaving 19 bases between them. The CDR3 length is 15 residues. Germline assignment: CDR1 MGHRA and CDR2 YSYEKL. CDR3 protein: CASSPGGLRGNEQFF. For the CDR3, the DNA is TGCGCCAGCAGTCCGGGGGGACTGAGGGGGAATGAGCAGTTCTTC.

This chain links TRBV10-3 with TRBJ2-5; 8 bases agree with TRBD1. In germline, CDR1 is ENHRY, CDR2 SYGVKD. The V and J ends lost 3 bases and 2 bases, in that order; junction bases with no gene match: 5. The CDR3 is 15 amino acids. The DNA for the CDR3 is TGTGCCATCAGTGAAGGCAGGGGGCGTCAAGAGACCCAGTACTTC. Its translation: CAISEGRGRQETQYF.

Written as DNA, the CDR3 is TGCGCCAGCAGCTGGGGAGAAAGCTCCTACGAGCAGTACTTC. Amino acids: CASSWGESSYEQYF. The chain uses TRBV5-1 and TRBJ2-7, with D perhaps matching TRBD2 (5 bases). The CDR3 spans 14 residues. V shed 3 bases and J shed 0 bases, with 10 bases lying between them. Looked up from germline, CDR1 is SGHRS and CDR2 is YFSETQ.

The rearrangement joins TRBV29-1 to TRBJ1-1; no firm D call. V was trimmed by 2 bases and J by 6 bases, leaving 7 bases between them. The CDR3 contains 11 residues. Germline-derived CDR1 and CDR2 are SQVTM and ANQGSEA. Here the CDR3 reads CSVEQLAEAFF. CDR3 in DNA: TGCAGCGTTGAACAGTTGGCTGAAGCTTTCTTT. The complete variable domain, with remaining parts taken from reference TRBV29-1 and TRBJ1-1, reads SAVISQKPSRDICQRGTSLTIQCQVDSQVTMMFWYRQQPGQSLTLIATANQGSEATYESGFVIDKFPISRPNLTFSTLTVSNMSPEDSSIYLCSVEQLAEAFFGQGTRLTVV.

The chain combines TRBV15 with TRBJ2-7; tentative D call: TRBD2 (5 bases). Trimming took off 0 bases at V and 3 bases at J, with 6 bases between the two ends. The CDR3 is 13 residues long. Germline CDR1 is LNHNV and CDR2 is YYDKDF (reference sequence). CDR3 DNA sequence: TGTGCCACCAGCAGAGAGAGGGACTACGAGCAGTACTTC. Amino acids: CATSRERDYEQYF.

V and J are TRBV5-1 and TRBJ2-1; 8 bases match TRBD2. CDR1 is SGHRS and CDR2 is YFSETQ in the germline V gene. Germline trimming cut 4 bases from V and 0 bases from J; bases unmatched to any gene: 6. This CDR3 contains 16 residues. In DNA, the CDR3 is TGCGCCAGCAGCATAACTAGCGGAAGCTCCTACAATGAGCAGTTCTTC. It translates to CASSITSGSSYNEQFF. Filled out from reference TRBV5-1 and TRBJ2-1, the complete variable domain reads KAGVTQTPRYLIKTRGQQVTLSCSPISGHRSVSWYQQTPGQGLQFLFEYFSETQRNKGNFPGRFSGRQFSNSRSEMNVSTLELGDSALYLCASSITSGSSYNEQFFGPGTRLTVL.

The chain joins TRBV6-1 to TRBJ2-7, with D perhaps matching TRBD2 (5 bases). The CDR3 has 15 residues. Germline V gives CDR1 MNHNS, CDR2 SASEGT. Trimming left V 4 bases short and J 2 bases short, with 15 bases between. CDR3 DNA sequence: TGTGCCAGCAGTGGGGGAGCGGCGTCAACCTACGAGCAGTACTTC. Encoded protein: CASSGGAASTYEQYF.

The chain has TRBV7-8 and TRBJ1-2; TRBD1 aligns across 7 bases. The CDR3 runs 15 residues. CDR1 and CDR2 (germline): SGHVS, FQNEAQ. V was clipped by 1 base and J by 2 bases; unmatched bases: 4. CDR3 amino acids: CASSLEGGGNYGYTF. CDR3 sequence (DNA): TGTGCCAGCAGCTTAGAAGGGGGCGGCAACTATGGCTACACCTTC.

The CDR3: CASSLGLGSYNEQFF. Written as DNA, the CDR3 is TGCGCCAGCAGCTTGGGCCTAGGCTCCTACAATGAGCAGTTCTTC. This chain joins TRBV5-1 and TRBJ2-1; the D is unclear. Trimming stripped 0 bases from V and 0 bases from J, with 7 bases between. This CDR3 region has 15 residues. Germline CDR1 reads SGHRS; CDR2 reads YFSETQ.

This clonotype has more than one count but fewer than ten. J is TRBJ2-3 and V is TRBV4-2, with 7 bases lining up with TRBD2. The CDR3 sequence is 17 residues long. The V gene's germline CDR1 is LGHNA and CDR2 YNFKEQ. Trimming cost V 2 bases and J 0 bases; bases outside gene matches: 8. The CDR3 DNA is TGTGCCAGCAGCCAAATGATGGGGGGGGAGAGCACAGATACGCAGTATTTT. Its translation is CASSQMMGGESTDTQYF.